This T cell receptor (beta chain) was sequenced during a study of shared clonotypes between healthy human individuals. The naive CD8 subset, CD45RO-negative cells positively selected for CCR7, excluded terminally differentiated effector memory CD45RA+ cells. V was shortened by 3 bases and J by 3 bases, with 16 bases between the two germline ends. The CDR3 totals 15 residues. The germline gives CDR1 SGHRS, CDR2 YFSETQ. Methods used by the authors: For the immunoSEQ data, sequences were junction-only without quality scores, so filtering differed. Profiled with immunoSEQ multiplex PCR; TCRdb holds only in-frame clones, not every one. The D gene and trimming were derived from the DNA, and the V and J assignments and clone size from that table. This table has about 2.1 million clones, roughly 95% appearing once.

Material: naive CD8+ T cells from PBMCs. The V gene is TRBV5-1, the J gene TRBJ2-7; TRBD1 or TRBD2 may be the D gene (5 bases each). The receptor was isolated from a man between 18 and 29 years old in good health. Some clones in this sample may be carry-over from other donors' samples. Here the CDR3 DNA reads TGCGCCAGCAGCTGGGCTGTGGGGACCCACTACGAGCAGTACTTC. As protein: CASSWAVGTHYEQYF.